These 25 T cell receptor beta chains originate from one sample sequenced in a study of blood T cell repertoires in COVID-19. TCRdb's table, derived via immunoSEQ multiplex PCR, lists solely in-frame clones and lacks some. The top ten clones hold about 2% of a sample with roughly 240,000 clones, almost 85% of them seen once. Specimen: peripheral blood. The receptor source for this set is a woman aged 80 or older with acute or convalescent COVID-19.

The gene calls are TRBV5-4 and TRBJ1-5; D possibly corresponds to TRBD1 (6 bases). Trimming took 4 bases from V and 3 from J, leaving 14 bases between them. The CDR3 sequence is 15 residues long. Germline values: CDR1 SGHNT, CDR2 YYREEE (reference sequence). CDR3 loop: CASSISGATNQPQHF. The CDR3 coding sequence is TGTGCCAGCAGCATCTCAGGGGCTACCAATCAGCCCCAGCATTTT. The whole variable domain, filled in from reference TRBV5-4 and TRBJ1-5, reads ETGVTQSPTHLIKTRGQQVTLRCSSQSGHNTVSWYQQALGQGPQFIFQYYREEENGRGNFPPRFSGLQFPNYSSELNVNALELDDSALYLCASSISGATNQPQHFGDGTRLSIL.

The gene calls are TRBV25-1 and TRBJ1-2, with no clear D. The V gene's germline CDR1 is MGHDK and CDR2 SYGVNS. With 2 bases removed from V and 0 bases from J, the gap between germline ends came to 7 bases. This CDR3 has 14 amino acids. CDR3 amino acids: CASSEGPTNYGYTF. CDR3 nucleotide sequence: TGTGCCAGCAGTGAAGGGCCCACTAACTATGGCTACACCTTC.

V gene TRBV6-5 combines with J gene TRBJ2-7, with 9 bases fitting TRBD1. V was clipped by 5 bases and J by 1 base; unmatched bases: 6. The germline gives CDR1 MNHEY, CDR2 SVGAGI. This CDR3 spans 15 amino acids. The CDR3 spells CASSTGGARSYEQYF. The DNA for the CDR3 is TGTGCCAGCAGTACAGGGGGCGCGAGATCCTACGAGCAGTACTTC.

CDR3 amino acids: CASSLGSGGSAFF. The CDR3 DNA is TGTGCCAGCAGTTTGGGCTCCGGGGGGTCGGCTTTCTTT. The chain employs TRBV6-6 and TRBJ1-1; tentatively, D is TRBD1 (5 bases). CDR1 MNHNY and CDR2 SVGAGI come from the germline V gene (reference sequence). With 4 bases removed from V and 11 bases from J, the gap between germline ends came to 17 bases. The CDR3 sequence is 13 residues long.

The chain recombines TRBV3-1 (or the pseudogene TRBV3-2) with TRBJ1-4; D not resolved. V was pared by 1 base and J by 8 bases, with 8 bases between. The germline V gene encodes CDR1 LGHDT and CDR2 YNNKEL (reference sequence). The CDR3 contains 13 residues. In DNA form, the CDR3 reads TGTGCCAGCAGCCAAGGCCGGAGGGAAAAACTGTTTTTT. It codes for CASSQGRREKLFF.

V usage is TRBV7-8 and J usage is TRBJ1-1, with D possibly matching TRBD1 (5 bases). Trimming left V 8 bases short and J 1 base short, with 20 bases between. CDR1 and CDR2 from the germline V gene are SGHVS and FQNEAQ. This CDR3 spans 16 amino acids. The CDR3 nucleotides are TGTGCCAGCTACTTAGGCCGTGGGGGGGGGAACACTGAAGCTTTCTTT. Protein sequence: CASYLGRGGGNTEAFF. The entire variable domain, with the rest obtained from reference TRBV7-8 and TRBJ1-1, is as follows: GAGVSQSPRYKVAKRGQDVALRCDPISGHVSLFWYQQALGQGPEFLTYFQNEAQLDKSGLPSDRFFAERPEGSVSTLKIQRTQQEDSAVYLCASYLGRGGGNTEAFFGQGTRLTVV.

The CDR3 DNA sequence: TGTGCCAGCAGCTTGGGACTAGCAAACACAGATACGCAGTATTTT. Translated: CASSLGLANTDTQYF. The rearrangement links TRBV16 to TRBJ2-3, with TRBD2 matching 9 bases. The CDR3 spans 15 residues. The germline CDR1 and CDR2 sequences are KGHSY and FQNENV. V shed 5 bases, J shed 2 bases, and the junction held 5 bases outside the gene matches.

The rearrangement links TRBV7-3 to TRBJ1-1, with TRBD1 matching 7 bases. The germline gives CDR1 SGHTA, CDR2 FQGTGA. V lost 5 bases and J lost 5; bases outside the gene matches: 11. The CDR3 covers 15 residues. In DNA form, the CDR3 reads TGTGCCAGCAGCCCTGACAGGGTGGTTCGGACTGAAGCTTTCTTT. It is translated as CASSPDRVVRTEAFF.

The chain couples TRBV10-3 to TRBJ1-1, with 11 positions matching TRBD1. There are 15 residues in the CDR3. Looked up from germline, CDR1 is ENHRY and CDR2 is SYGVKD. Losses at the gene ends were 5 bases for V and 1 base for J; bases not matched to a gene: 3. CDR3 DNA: TGTGCCATCAGTTACGGACAGGGGGCGAACACTGAAGCTTTCTTT. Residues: CAISYGQGANTEAFF.

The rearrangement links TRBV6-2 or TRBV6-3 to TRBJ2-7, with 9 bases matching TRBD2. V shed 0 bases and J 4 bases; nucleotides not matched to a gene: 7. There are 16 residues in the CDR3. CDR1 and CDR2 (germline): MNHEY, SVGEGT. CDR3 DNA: TGTGCCAGCAGTTACTCGAGGGCTAGCGGGGATTACGAGCAGTACTTC. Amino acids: CASSYSRASGDYEQYF.

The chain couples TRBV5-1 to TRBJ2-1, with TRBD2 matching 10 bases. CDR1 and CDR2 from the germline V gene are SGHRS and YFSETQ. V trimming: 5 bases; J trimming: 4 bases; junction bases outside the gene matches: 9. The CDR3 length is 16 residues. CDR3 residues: CASSPSQRGGYNEQFF. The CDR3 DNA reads TGCGCCAGCAGTCCCTCACAGCGGGGGGGATACAATGAGCAGTTCTTC.

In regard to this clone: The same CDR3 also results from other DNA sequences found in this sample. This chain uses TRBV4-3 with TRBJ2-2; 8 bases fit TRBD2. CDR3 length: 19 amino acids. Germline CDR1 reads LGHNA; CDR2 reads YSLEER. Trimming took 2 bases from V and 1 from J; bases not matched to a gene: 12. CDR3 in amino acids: CASSQTIPTRGGNTGELFF. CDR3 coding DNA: TGCGCCAGCAGCCAAACGATCCCTACACGGGGGGGGAACACCGGGGAGCTGTTTTTT.

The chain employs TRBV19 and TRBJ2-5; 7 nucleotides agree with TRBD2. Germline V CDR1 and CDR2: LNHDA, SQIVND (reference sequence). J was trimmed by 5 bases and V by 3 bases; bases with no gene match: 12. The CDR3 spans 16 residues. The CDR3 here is CASSMGVGGPPETQYF. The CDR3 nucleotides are TGTGCCAGTAGTATGGGGGTGGGAGGGCCCCCCGAGACCCAGTACTTC.

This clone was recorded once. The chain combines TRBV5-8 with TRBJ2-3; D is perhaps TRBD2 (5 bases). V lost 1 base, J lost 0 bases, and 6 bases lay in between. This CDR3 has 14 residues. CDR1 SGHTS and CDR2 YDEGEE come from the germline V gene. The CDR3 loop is CASSLRGSTDTQYF. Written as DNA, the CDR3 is TGTGCCAGCAGCTTGCGCGGGAGCACAGATACGCAGTATTTT.

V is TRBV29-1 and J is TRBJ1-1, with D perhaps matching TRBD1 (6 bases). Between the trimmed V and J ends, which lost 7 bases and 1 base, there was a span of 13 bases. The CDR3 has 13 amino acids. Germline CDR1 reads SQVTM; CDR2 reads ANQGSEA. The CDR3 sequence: CSASTGTNTEAFF. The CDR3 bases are TGCAGCGCAAGCACAGGGACGAACACTGAAGCTTTCTTT.

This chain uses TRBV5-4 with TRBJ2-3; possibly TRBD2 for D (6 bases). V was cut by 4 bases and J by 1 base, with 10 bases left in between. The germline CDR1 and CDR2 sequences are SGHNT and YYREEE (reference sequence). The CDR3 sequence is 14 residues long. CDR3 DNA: TGTGCCAGCAGCGTGGGACTGCGCACAGATACGCAGTATTTT. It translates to CASSVGLRTDTQYF.

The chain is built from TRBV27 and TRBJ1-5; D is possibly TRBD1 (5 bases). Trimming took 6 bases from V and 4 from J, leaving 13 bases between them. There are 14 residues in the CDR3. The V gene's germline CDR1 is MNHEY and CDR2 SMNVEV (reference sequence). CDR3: CASRLGGGNQPQHF. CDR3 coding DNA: TGTGCCAGCAGACTCGGGGGTGGGAATCAGCCCCAGCATTTT.

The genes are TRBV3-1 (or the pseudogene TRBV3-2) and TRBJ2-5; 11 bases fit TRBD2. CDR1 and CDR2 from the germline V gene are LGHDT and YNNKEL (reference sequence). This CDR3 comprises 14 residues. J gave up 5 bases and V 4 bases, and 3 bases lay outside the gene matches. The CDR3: CASSRSGGAETQYF. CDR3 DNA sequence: TGTGCCAGCAGCCGTAGCGGGGGGGCGGAGACCCAGTACTTC.

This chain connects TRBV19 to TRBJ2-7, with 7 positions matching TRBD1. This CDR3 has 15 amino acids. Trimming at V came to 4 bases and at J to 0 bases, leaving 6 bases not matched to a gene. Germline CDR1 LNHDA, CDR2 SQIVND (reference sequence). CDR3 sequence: CASSRERQGSYEQYF. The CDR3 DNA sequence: TGTGCCAGTAGTAGGGAGCGACAGGGCTCCTACGAGCAGTACTTC.

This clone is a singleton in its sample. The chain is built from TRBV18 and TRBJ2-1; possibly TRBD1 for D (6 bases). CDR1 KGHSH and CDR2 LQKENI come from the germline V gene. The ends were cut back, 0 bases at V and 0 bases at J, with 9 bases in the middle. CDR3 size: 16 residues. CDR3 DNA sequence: TGTGCCAGCTCACCACCTAGACAGGCCTCCTACAATGAGCAGTTCTTC. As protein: CASSPPRQASYNEQFF. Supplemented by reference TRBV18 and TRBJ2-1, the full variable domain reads NAGVMQNPRHLVRRRGQEARLRCSPMKGHSHVYWYRQLPEEGLKFMVYLQKENIIDESGMPKERFSAEFPKEGPSILRIQQVVRGDSAAYFCASSPPRQASYNEQFFGPGTRLTVL.

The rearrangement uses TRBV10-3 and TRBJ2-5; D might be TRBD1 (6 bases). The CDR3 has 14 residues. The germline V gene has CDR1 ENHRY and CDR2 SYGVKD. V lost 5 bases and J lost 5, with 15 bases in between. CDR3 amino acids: CAISKQGFGETQYF. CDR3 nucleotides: TGTGCCATCAGTAAACAGGGATTTGGGGAGACCCAGTACTTC.

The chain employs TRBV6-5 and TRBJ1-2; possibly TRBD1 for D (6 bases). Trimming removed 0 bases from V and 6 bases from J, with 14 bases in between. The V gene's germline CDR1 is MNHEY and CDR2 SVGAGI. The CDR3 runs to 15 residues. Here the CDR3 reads CASSYSRQAQHGYTF. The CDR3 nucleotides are TGTGCCAGCAGTTACTCTAGACAGGCGCAGCATGGCTACACCTTC.

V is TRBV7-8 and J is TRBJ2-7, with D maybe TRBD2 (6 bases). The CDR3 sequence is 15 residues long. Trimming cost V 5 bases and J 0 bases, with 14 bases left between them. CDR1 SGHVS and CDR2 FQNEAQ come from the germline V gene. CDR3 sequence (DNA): TGTGCCAGCAGCCCCCTTGGGGGGAGCTCCTACGAGCAGTACTTC. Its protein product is CASSPLGGSSYEQYF.

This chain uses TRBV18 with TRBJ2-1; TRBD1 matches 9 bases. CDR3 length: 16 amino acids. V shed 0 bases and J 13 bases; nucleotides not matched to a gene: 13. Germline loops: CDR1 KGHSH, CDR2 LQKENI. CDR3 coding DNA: TGTGCCAGCTCACCACCAGAACAGGGGGCGGTGAAGACCCAGTTCTTC. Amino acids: CASSPPEQGAVKTQFF.

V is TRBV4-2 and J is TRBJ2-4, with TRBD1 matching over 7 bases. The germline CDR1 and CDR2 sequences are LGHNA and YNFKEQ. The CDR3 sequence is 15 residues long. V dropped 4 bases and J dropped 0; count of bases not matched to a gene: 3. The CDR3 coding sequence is TGTGCCAGCAGCCGGAACAGGGGAGCCAAAAACATTCAGTACTTC. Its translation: CASSRNRGAKNIQYF.